This is a list of T cell receptor beta chains from one sample in a study of cytomegalovirus exposure and HLA in healthy donors. Assay: immunoSEQ multiplex PCR; the TCRdb copy retains only in-frame clones and omits some. The sample holds 100,000 to 150,000 clones, 80% seen once. The sequencing input was PBMCs. The receptors were gathered from a man younger than 40 in good health and CMV-seropositive. CDR3s include the opening cysteine and the closing phenylalanine or tryptophan. Each record gives: clone size, D gene, J gene, V gene, CDR3 protein, CDR3 DNA. D genes are given only for firm matches. Clone size is not always given. Where it is, it says once, few, many or a class for expanded clones.

>-|TRBD2|TRBJ2-1|TRBV5-1
CASTRTSGYNEQFF
TGCGCCAGCACGAGGACTAGCGGATACAATGAGCAGTTCTTC
>once|-|TRBJ2-3|TRBV6-1
CASGADRIVGTDTQYF
TGTGCCAGCGGTGCAGACAGGATCGTGGGCACAGATACGCAGTATTTT
>-|-|TRBJ2-7|TRBV12-2
CANLTGTGFFKWTYEQYF
TGTGCAAACTTGACCGGGACAGGGTTTTTTAAGTGGACCTACGAGCAGTACTTC
>-|TRBD1|TRBJ1-1|TRBV28
CASSTIRQGVAEAFF
TGTGCCAGCAGTACAATTCGACAGGGGGTCGCTGAAGCTTTCTTT
>-|-|TRBJ2-7|TRBV5-6
CASSLGSSYEQYF
TGTGCCAGCAGCTTGGGGAGCTCCTACGAGCAGTACTTC
>-|-|TRBJ1-4|TRBV11-3
CASSLDYAGREKLFF
TGTGCCAGCAGCTTAGATTACGCAGGTCGGGAAAAACTGTTTTTT
>-|-|TRBJ2-5|TRBV25-1
CASRTGRETQYF
TGTGCCAGCAGGACAGGAAGGGAGACCCAGTACTTC
>-|-|TRBJ1-1|TRBV6-6
CASSLGGRGTEAFF
TGTGCCAGCAGCCTTGGTGGGAGGGGGACTGAAGCTTTCTTT
>-|-|TRBJ2-5|TRBV6-1
CASHWGGAQETQYF
TGTGCCAGCCATTGGGGCGGGGCCCAAGAGACCCAGTACTTC
>-|-|TRBJ2-3|TRBV29-1
CSVEDPDGGDTQYF
TGCAGCGTTGAAGATCCAGACGGAGGGGATACGCAGTATTTT
>-|-|TRBJ1-3|TRBV7-6
CASSPGGSGNTIYF
TGTGCCAGCAGCCCCGGAGGTTCTGGAAACACCATATATTTT
>-|TRBD1|TRBJ2-7|TRBV9
CASGAGTGHEQYF
TGTGCCAGCGGAGCCGGGACAGGCCACGAGCAGTACTTC
>-|-|TRBJ2-1|TRBV5-4
CASSYIGGTNEQFF
TGTGCCAGCAGCTACATCGGAGGAACCAATGAGCAGTTCTTC
>-|-|TRBJ1-1|TRBV13
CASVTGPGAFF
TGTGCCAGCGTTACAGGGCCTGGGGCTTTCTTT
>-|TRBD1|TRBJ2-1|TRBV6-6
CASSKPLTGGIGEQFF
TGTGCCAGCAGTAAACCCTTGACAGGGGGGATTGGTGAGCAGTTCTTC
>few|TRBD1|TRBJ2-7|TRBV12-5
CASDAVGSRGLNEQYF
TGTGCTAGTGACGCGGTAGGGAGCAGGGGGCTGAACGAGCAGTACTTC
>-|TRBD2|TRBJ2-1|TRBV16
CASSQQGGGNEQFF
TGTGCCAGCAGCCAACAGGGCGGGGGGAATGAGCAGTTCTTC
>-|TRBD1|TRBJ1-1|TRBV2
CASSTGTASTEAFF
TGTGCCAGCAGCACCGGGACAGCGAGCACTGAAGCTTTCTTT
>few|-|TRBJ1-1|TRBV2
CASRQQRGTEAFF
TGTGCCAGCAGGCAGCAAAGGGGCACTGAAGCTTTCTTT
>-|-|TRBJ2-3|TRBV12-5
CASGTQAFTDTQYF
TGTGCTAGCGGGACTCAGGCCTTCACAGATACGCAGTATTTT
>-|-|TRBJ2-5|TRBV10-1
CASSDGQSSQETQYF
TGCGCCAGCAGCGACGGACAGTCAAGCCAAGAGACCCAGTACTTC
>-|-|TRBJ1-1|TRBV5-1
CASSLDMTNTEAFF
TGCGCCAGCAGCTTGGACATGACAAACACTGAAGCTTTCTTT
>-|-|TRBJ1-3|TRBV7-8
CASSLAPPGAGRDTIYF
TGTGCCAGCAGCTTAGCCCCACCCGGCGCAGGGAGGGACACCATATATTTT
>-|TRBD2|TRBJ2-5|TRBV4-1
CASSRSGGAGETQYF
TGCGCCAGCAGCCGAAGCGGGGGGGCAGGGGAGACCCAGTACTTC
>-|-|TRBJ1-1|TRBV7-9
CASSRNRAANTEAFF
TGTGCCAGCAGCAGAAACAGGGCAGCTAACACTGAAGCTTTCTTT
>-|-|TRBJ2-2|TRBV28
CASSLTLLNTGELFF
TGTGCCAGCAGCTTAACTCTTTTGAACACCGGGGAGCTGTTTTTT
>-|-|TRBJ1-6|TRBV2
CASSRTDSPLHF
TGTGCCAGCAGCCGCACGGATTCACCCCTCCACTTT
>-|TRBD1|TRBJ1-6|TRBV7-8
CASSLARGTGGNSPLHF
TGTGCCAGCAGCTTAGCGCGAGGGACAGGGGGCAATTCACCCCTCCACTTT
>-|-|TRBJ2-2|TRBV12-5
CASGLVVRADTGELFF
TGTGCTAGTGGTTTGGTAGTCAGGGCGGACACCGGGGAGCTGTTTTTT
>-|-|TRBJ2-6|TRBV6-1
CASSEVGGHSGANVLTF
TGTGCCAGCAGTGAAGTGGGCGGACACTCTGGGGCCAACGTCCTGACTTTC
>-|TRBD1|TRBJ1-2|TRBV7-9
CASNIPQGAGFGYTF
TGTGCCAGCAACATCCCTCAGGGGGCAGGGTTTGGCTACACCTTC
>-|-|TRBJ2-3|TRBV5-3
CARSLLAGSDTQYF
TGTGCCAGAAGCTTGCTGGCGGGTTCAGATACGCAGTATTTT
>-|TRBD2|TRBJ2-7|TRBV6-5
CASSGGLAVHEQYF
TGTGCCAGCAGTGGGGGACTAGCGGTCCACGAGCAGTACTTC
>-|-|TRBJ1-2|TRBV6-1
CASSESSVYGYTF
TGTGCCAGCAGTGAAAGTTCAGTCTATGGCTACACCTTC
>-|TRBD2|TRBJ2-2|TRBV9
CASSAAGTSGGYIGELFF
TGTGCCAGCAGCGCGGCCGGGACTAGCGGGGGGTATATCGGGGAGCTGTTTTTT
>-|TRBD1|TRBJ2-1|TRBV10-1
CASSQDRANEQFF
TGCGCCAGCAGCCAGGACAGGGCCAATGAGCAGTTCTTC
>-|TRBD1|TRBJ2-3|TRBV19
CASSRGQGGADTQYF
TGTGCCAGTAGTAGGGGACAGGGGGGCGCAGATACGCAGTATTTT
>-|-|TRBJ1-5|TRBV4-1
CASSQPYSNQPQHF
TGCGCCAGCAGCCAACCCTATAGCAATCAGCCCCAGCATTTT
>-|TRBD1|TRBJ1-2|TRBV7-8
CASSPGTARNYGYTF
TGTGCCAGCAGCCCAGGGACAGCCCGAAACTATGGCTACACCTTC
>-|-|TRBJ1-1|TRBV19
CASTAGPWTEAFF
TGTGCCAGTACCGCAGGGCCGTGGACTGAAGCTTTCTTT
>-|-|TRBJ2-5|TRBV2
CASQTGGRQTQYF
TGTGCCAGCCAGACGGGGGGCAGGCAGACCCAGTACTTC
>-|TRBD1|TRBJ1-1|TRBV19
CASIPGQDMNTEAFF
TGTGCCAGTATACCCGGACAGGACATGAACACTGAAGCTTTCTTT
>-|TRBD2|TRBJ2-1|TRBV7-3
CASSHPAGVGEQFF
TGTGCCAGCAGCCACCCCGCGGGGGTCGGGGAGCAGTTCTTC
>-|-|TRBJ2-3|TRBV6-1
CASSDPIGADTQYF
TGTGCCAGCAGTGACCCTATTGGTGCAGATACGCAGTATTTT
>-|TRBD1|TRBJ2-7|TRBV5-8
CASSMDRGIADEQYF
TGTGCCAGCAGCATGGACAGGGGCATCGCTGACGAGCAGTACTTC
>-|TRBD1|TRBJ1-6|TRBV10-3
CAISGNRGENSPLHF
TGTGCCATCAGTGGGAACAGGGGGGAGAATTCACCCCTCCACTTT